The rows below give T cell receptor beta chains drawn from one sample of a study of beta chain features in type 1 diabetes. Some clones are missing from TCRdb's copy, which holds only in-frame ones; the method was immunoSEQ multiplex PCR. The sample shows hundreds of thousands of clones, about 14% of them seen only once. The sequenced material came from naive CD4+ T cells from blood. The source is a man between 18 and 35 years old with type 1 diabetes. CDR3s include the opening cysteine and the closing phenylalanine or tryptophan. D genes are given only for firm matches. Clone size is shown for a subset of rows, as once, few, many or a class of expanded clone.

>TRBD1|TRBV29-1|TRBJ2-7|-
CSVRGRDRLNEQYF
TGCAGCGTTCGAGGTCGGGACAGGCTAAACGAGCAGTACTTC
>-|TRBV9|TRBJ1-2|-
CASSVDGQRANYGYTF
TGTGCCAGCAGCGTGGACGGACAGAGAGCTAACTATGGCTACACCTTC
>TRBD1|TRBV28|TRBJ2-2|-
CASKTGPDTGELFF
TGTGCCAGCAAGACAGGGCCGGACACCGGGGAGCTGTTTTTT
>-|TRBV9|TRBJ2-3|-
CASSVTGRGITDTQYF
TGTGCCAGCAGCGTAACAGGGCGGGGGATCACAGATACGCAGTATTTT
>-|TRBV6-6|TRBJ2-1|-
CASSKGVDGNEQFF
TGTGCCAGCAGTAAAGGGGTCGATGGCAATGAGCAGTTCTTC
>TRBD1|TRBV16|TRBJ1-2|-
CASNTGTGYGYTF
TGTGCCAGCAACACCGGGACAGGGTATGGCTACACCTTC
>TRBD1|TRBV27|TRBJ1-5|-
CASSSGDSQPQHF
TGTGCCAGCAGTTCAGGGGACAGCCAGCCCCAGCATTTT
>TRBD1|TRBV7-2|TRBJ1-1|few
CASSSTGTVTEAFF
TGTGCCAGCAGCTCCACCGGGACAGTGACTGAAGCTTTCTTT
>TRBD2|TRBV4-2|TRBJ2-7|-
CASSQGLAARVDEQYF
TGTGCCAGCAGCCAAGGGCTAGCGGCGCGGGTGGACGAGCAGTACTTC
>TRBD2|TRBV7-2|TRBJ2-7|-
CASSLEVAGGYEQYF
TGTGCCAGCAGCTTGGAGGTAGCGGGGGGTTACGAGCAGTACTTC
>-|TRBV7-7|TRBJ2-5|-
CASSQNGGETQYF
TGTGCTAGCAGCCAGAACGGTGGAGAGACCCAGTACTTC
>-|TRBV13|TRBJ2-6|many
CASSSPPAASGANVLTF
TGTGCCAGCAGCTCACCCCCTGCAGCCTCTGGGGCCAACGTCCTGACTTTC
>-|TRBV7-9|TRBJ1-2|-
CASSPDRNGYTF
TGTGCCAGCAGCCCCGACCGAAATGGCTACACCTTC
>-|TRBV7-2|TRBJ1-3|-
CASSQGRGTSGNTIYF
TGTGCCAGCAGCCAAGGAAGAGGGACCTCTGGAAACACCATATATTTT
>-|TRBV7-3|TRBJ2-7|few
CASSLRAGESEQYF
TGTGCCAGCAGCTTGAGGGCAGGGGAAAGCGAGCAGTACTTC
>TRBD2|TRBV15|TRBJ2-5|-
CATSAVRTSGGEETQYF
TGTGCCACCAGCGCCGTTCGAACTAGCGGGGGAGAGGAGACCCAGTACTTC
>-|TRBV30|TRBJ2-7|few
CAWERTAYEQYF
TGTGCCTGGGAAAGAACCGCCTACGAGCAGTACTTC
>-|TRBV5-1|TRBJ2-2|-
CASTYAGQNTGELFF
TGCGCCAGCACCTACGCCGGACAAAACACCGGGGAGCTGTTTTTT
>TRBD2|TRBV10-3|TRBJ2-5|-
CAISFSGGYQETQYF
TGTGCCATCAGTTTTAGCGGGGGGTACCAAGAGACCCAGTACTTC
>-|TRBV7-7|TRBJ2-5|-
CASSPAGQETQYF
TGTGCTAGCAGCCCAGCCGGCCAAGAGACCCAGTACTTC
>TRBD2|TRBV9|TRBJ2-5|few
CASSLGAGEQETQYF
TGTGCCAGCAGCTTAGGGGCGGGAGAACAAGAGACCCAGTACTTC
>TRBD2|TRBV6-1|TRBJ2-4|-
CASSGRTASGAKNIQYF
TGTGCCAGCAGTGGGCGTACGGCTAGCGGGGCAAAAAACATTCAGTACTTC
>-|TRBV6-1|TRBJ2-3|-
CASRDTSTDTQYF
TGTGCCAGCAGGGACACTAGCACAGATACGCAGTATTTT
>TRBD2|TRBV30|TRBJ2-7|-
CAWLPSGSRHEQYF
TGTGCCTGGTTACCTAGCGGGAGTCGACACGAGCAGTACTTC
>-|TRBV29-1|TRBJ2-7|-
CSVADSSYEQYF
TGCAGCGTTGCGGACAGCTCCTACGAGCAGTACTTC
>-|TRBV29-1|TRBJ2-3|few
CSVGASVDTQYF
TGCAGCGTTGGAGCTAGCGTAGATACGCAGTATTTT
>-|TRBV7-9|TRBJ1-4|few
CASSLVPTQNEKLFF
TGTGCCAGCAGCTTAGTTCCCACACAGAACGAAAAACTGTTTTTT
>TRBD2|TRBV19|TRBJ2-1|-
CASSRERSGSSYGGQFF
TGTGCCAGTAGTCGCGAACGTAGCGGGTCCTCCTACGGGGGGCAGTTCTTC
>-|TRBV4-2|TRBJ2-7|-
CASSQGPSDEQYF
TGTGCCAGCAGCCAAGGGCCCTCAGACGAGCAGTACTTC
>-|TRBV4-2|TRBJ2-1|-
CASSQPPGGSYNEQFF
TGTGCCAGCAGCCAACCACCCGGAGGCTCCTACAATGAGCAGTTCTTC
>-|TRBV28|TRBJ1-2|-
CASSSPTVYGYTF
TGTGCCAGCAGTTCCCCCACAGTCTATGGCTACACCTTC
>-|TRBV6-5|TRBJ2-5|few
CASSYSTQYF
TGTGCCAGCAGTTACTCGACCCAGTACTTC
>-|TRBV4-1|TRBJ1-1|few
CASSQDWMNTEAFF
TGCGCCAGCAGCCAAGATTGGATGAACACTGAAGCTTTCTTT
>TRBD2|TRBV19|TRBJ2-1|-
CASSITAGGINEQFF
TGTGCCAGTAGTATCACAGCGGGAGGGATCAATGAGCAGTTCTTC
>-|TRBV20-1|TRBJ2-3|-
CSAQDSTQYF
TGCAGTGCTCAGGATTCGACGCAGTATTTT
>TRBD1|TRBV5-1|TRBJ1-1|-
CASSLLGTGNTEAFF
TGCGCCAGCAGCTTGTTGGGGACAGGGAACACTGAAGCTTTCTTT
>-|TRBV27|TRBJ1-2|-
CASRGEFRGYTF
TGTGCCAGCAGGGGGGAGTTCCGAGGCTACACCTTC
>-|TRBV15|TRBJ2-7|-
CATSRDKGVYEQYF
TGTGCCACCAGCAGAGATAAGGGGGTTTACGAGCAGTACTTC
>-|TRBV6-5|TRBJ1-5|-
CASSYADSNQPQHF
TGTGCCAGCAGTTACGCCGACAGTAATCAGCCCCAGCATTTT
>-|TRBV7-2|TRBJ2-2|-
CASSSPVGTGELFF
TGTGCCAGCAGCTCCCCCGTAGGCACCGGGGAGCTGTTTTTT
>-|TRBV19|TRBJ2-5|-
CASSIWRETQYF
TGTGCCAGTAGTATTTGGCGGGAGACCCAGTACTTC
>-|TRBV6-5|TRBJ2-6|few
CASSYLGAGANVLTF
TGTGCCAGCAGTTACTTAGGTGCCGGGGCCAACGTCCTGACTTTC
>TRBD1|TRBV6-5|TRBJ2-1|few
CASSSGTGGFNEQFF
TGTGCCAGCAGCTCCGGGACAGGGGGTTTCAATGAGCAGTTCTTC
>-|TRBV28|TRBJ1-4|-
CASSSPTGKLFF
TGTGCCAGCAGTTCCCCGACGGGGAAACTGTTTTTT
>-|TRBV30|TRBJ2-1|-
CAWTKSAVPTNEQFF
TGTGCCTGGACCAAGTCAGCGGTACCCACAAATGAGCAGTTCTTC
>TRBD2|TRBV2|TRBJ2-1|few
CASKAGTNNEQFF
TGTGCCAGCAAAGCGGGGACCAACAATGAGCAGTTCTTC